A selection of T cell receptor beta chains follows, all from one sample in a study of T-cell reconstitution after alpha-beta-depleted transplantation in children. TCRdb reprocessed the PCR reads with MiXCR, giving one entry per CDR3 protein. Here the sample spans 420,000 or so distinct CDR3 sequences, approximately 10% being singletons. The material was PBMCs from the stem cell graft donor, obtained from the stem cell graft. These receptors were obtained from a human donor who donated a stem cell graft to a child with acute myeloid leukemia. The CDR3 runs from the conserved cysteine through the conserved F or W. A D gene is named only where the DNA matches it firmly. Rows give clone size only sometimes, using once, few, many, or a class for an expanded clone.

V	J	D	size	CDR3	DNA
TRBV29-1	TRBJ2-1	-	-	CSVGDWAGHNEQFF	TGCAGCGTTGGGGACTGGGCAGGGCACAATGAGCAGTTCTTC
TRBV4-2	TRBJ2-2	TRBD1	many	CASSQRIGTATGELFF	TGTGCCAGCAGCCAAAGAATCGGGACAGCTACCGGGGAGCTGTTTTTT
TRBV30	TRBJ2-5	TRBD2	few	CAWSPGGTREETQYF	TGTGCCTGGAGCCCAGGAGGGACTAGAGAAGAGACCCAGTACTTC
TRBV10-3	TRBJ2-2	-	-	CAISGVQGSGELFF	TGTGCCATCAGTGGTGTACAGGGTTCCGGGGAGCTGTTTTTT
TRBV5-5	TRBJ1-2	-	few	CASSLEQLANYGYTF	TGTGCCAGCAGCTTGGAACAGCTAGCTAACTATGGCTACACCTTC
TRBV7-2	TRBJ2-5	TRBD1	few	CASSNPRQGLGETQYF	TGTGCCAGCAGCAACCCGCGACAGGGATTGGGAGAGACCCAGTACTTC
TRBV20-1	TRBJ1-4	TRBD1	few	CSASLRDSEKLFF	TGCAGTGCTTCTCTCCGGGACAGTGAAAAACTGTTTTTT
TRBV5-1	TRBJ1-4	TRBD1	many	CASSLGQGQTNEKLFF	TGCGCCAGCAGCCTGGGACAGGGCCAAACTAATGAAAAACTGTTTTTT
TRBV7-8	TRBJ1-5	-	few	CASSLAFQGAQPQHF	TGTGCCAGCAGCTTAGCGTTTCAGGGTGCTCAGCCCCAGCATTTT
TRBV29-1	TRBJ2-1	-	many	CSVVSGASTREQFF	TGCAGCGTTGTTTCCGGGGCCTCCACCAGGGAGCAGTTCTTC
TRBV5-1	TRBJ1-2	-	few	CASSLARGDYGYTF	TGCGCCAGCAGCCTGGCTCGGGGAGACTATGGCTACACCTTC
TRBV5-5	TRBJ2-1	TRBD2	few	CASSLGLAGGPHNEQFF	TGTGCCAGCAGCTTGGGGCTAGCGGGAGGGCCCCACAATGAGCAGTTCTTC
TRBV5-6	TRBJ2-2	-	many	CASSSEDTNTGELFF	TGTGCCAGCAGCTCAGAAGATACGAACACCGGGGAGCTGTTTTTT
TRBV20-1	TRBJ2-5	TRBD1	-	CSASARQGFGETQYF	TGCAGTGCTAGCGCTAGACAGGGGTTCGGAGAGACCCAGTACTTC
TRBV10-3	TRBJ1-4	-	many	CAISEEPDSEKLFF	TGTGCCATCAGTGAGGAGCCGGATTCTGAAAAACTGTTTTTT
TRBV7-9	TRBJ1-3	TRBD1	-	CASSPTDRGYGNTIYF	TGTGCCAGCAGCCCGACGGACAGGGGATATGGAAACACCATATATTTT
TRBV7-2	TRBJ2-5	TRBD2	few	CASSGYAASGGQETQYF	TGTGCCAGCAGCGGTTACGCGGCTAGCGGGGGGCAAGAGACCCAGTACTTC
TRBV20-1	TRBJ2-1	-	-	CSARARVWAYNEQFF	TGCAGTGCTAGAGCCAGGGTCTGGGCCTACAATGAGCAGTTCTTC
TRBV7-2	TRBJ2-4	TRBD2	-	CASSLGLAGGGNIQYF	TGTGCCAGCAGCTTAGGACTAGCGGGAGGTGGGAACATTCAGTACTTC
TRBV18	TRBJ2-1	TRBD2	few	CASSTLPTYSGATGNEQFF	TGTGCCAGCTCAACCTTGCCGACTTATAGCGGGGCCACGGGGAATGAGCAGTTCTTC
TRBV9	TRBJ2-2	-	many	CASSVPPEGAGELFF	TGTGCCAGCAGCGTTCCCCCCGAGGGGGCCGGGGAGCTGTTTTTT
TRBV3-2	TRBJ1-5	-	few	CASSSSTGSNQPQHF	TGTGCCAGCAGTTCATCGACAGGGAGCAATCAGCCCCAGCATTTT
TRBV4-2	TRBJ2-3	-	few	CASSQEGGGPGTDTQYF	TGTGCCAGCAGCCAAGAGGGGGGGGGGCCGGGCACAGATACGCAGTATTTT
TRBV11-1	TRBJ2-6	TRBD1	few	CASSLAARDRGHRGANVLTF	TGTGCCAGCAGCTTAGCGGCCCGGGACAGGGGGCATCGTGGGGCCAACGTCCTGACTTTC
TRBV5-1	TRBJ2-3	-	few	CASRDQGYSTDTQYF	TGCGCCAGCAGAGACCAGGGGTACAGCACAGATACGCAGTATTTT
TRBV7-8	TRBJ2-5	TRBD1	many	CASSLVPGQGETQYF	TGTGCCAGCAGCTTAGTTCCAGGACAGGGGGAGACCCAGTACTTC
TRBV29-1	TRBJ2-5	TRBD1	few	CSVVGTDSTKTQYF	TGCAGCGTGGTTGGGACAGACTCAACGAAGACCCAGTACTTC
TRBV5-1	TRBJ1-2	TRBD1	many	CASSLGDRGPGYTF	TGCGCCAGCAGCTTGGGGGACAGGGGGCCTGGCTACACCTTC
TRBV12-3/TRBV12-4	TRBJ1-2	-	-	CASSSRGGLHGYTF	TGTGCCAGCAGTTCCCGGGGGGGTCTTCATGGCTACACCTTC
TRBV25-1	TRBJ1-3	-	-	CASTTPGGNTIYF	TGTGCCAGCACGACACCCGGCGGAAACACCATATATTTT
TRBV5-1	TRBJ1-4	TRBD1	-	CASSGGQLNEKLFF	TGCGCCAGCAGCGGGGGACAGTTAAATGAAAAACTGTTTTTT
TRBV20-1	TRBJ2-3	TRBD2	few	CSARGAVRGREVTDTQYF	TGCAGTGCTAGAGGGGCGGTGCGGGGGCGGGAGGTCACAGATACGCAGTATTTT
TRBV6-5	TRBJ2-1	-	few	CASSYRGLSYNEQFF	TGTGCCAGCAGTTACAGGGGACTCTCCTACAATGAGCAGTTCTTC
TRBV6-1	TRBJ2-7	TRBD1	-	CASSEVVGDRSYEQYF	TGTGCCAGCAGTGAAGTAGTTGGGGACAGATCCTACGAGCAGTACTTC
TRBV9	TRBJ2-6	TRBD1	many	CASSSVGQAYSGANVLTF	TGTGCCAGCAGCTCGGTCGGACAGGCCTACTCTGGGGCCAACGTCCTGACTTTC
TRBV27	TRBJ2-1	-	-	CASSPSGSIIPRSEQFF	TGTGCCAGCAGTCCCAGCGGCAGTATCATTCCAAGGAGTGAGCAGTTCTTC
TRBV10-3	TRBJ1-5	-	-	CAISESGGANNQPQHF	TGTGCCATCAGTGAGTCAGGGGGGGCGAACAATCAGCCCCAGCATTTT
TRBV5-1	TRBJ2-1	TRBD2	-	CASSLGGSWLYNEQFF	TGCGCCAGCAGCTTGGGCGGGAGTTGGTTATACAATGAGCAGTTCTTC
TRBV7-2	TRBJ2-7	-	few	CASVESYEQYF	TGTGCCAGCGTGGAATCCTACGAGCAGTACTTC
TRBV4-1	TRBJ2-3	-	few	CASGVPSTDTQYF	TGCGCCAGCGGAGTTCCTAGCACAGATACGCAGTATTTT
TRBV6-1	TRBJ2-3	TRBD2	-	CASSIGLAGGHGDTQYF	TGTGCCAGCAGTATCGGACTAGCGGGGGGGCATGGAGATACGCAGTATTTT
TRBV12-3/TRBV12-4	TRBJ2-3	TRBD1	-	CASSFGGQGLAQYF	TGTGCCAGCAGTTTTGGCGGACAGGGGCTGGCGCAGTATTTT
TRBV29-1	TRBJ1-1	-	many	CSGSQGGWTEAFF	TGCAGCGGTTCACAGGGAGGATGGACTGAAGCTTTCTTT
TRBV29-1	TRBJ2-1	-	-	CSVAPSYNEQFF	TGCAGCGTCGCTCCGTCCTACAATGAGCAGTTCTTC
TRBV27	TRBJ2-1	TRBD1	few	CASSFPGTGGEPNSYNEQFF	TGTGCCAGCAGTTTCCCCGGGACAGGGGGAGAACCTAACTCCTACAATGAGCAGTTCTTC
TRBV12-3/TRBV12-4	TRBJ2-1	TRBD2	few	CASTRSGGRNEQFF	TGTGCCAGCACCAGATCGGGGGGGCGGAATGAGCAGTTCTTC
TRBV10-3	TRBJ1-1	-	-	CAISETDRNTEAFF	TGTGCCATCAGTGAAACCGACAGGAACACTGAAGCTTTCTTT
TRBV20-1	TRBJ2-3	-	-	CSASGEARTDTQYF	TGCAGTGCTAGTGGAGAAGCGCGCACAGATACGCAGTATTTT
TRBV29-1	TRBJ2-5	-	-	CSATSQAQETQYF	TGCAGCGCGACCAGTCAGGCCCAAGAGACCCAGTACTTC
TRBV30	TRBJ2-3	-	few	CAWKGPSTDTQYF	TGTGCCTGGAAAGGGCCTAGCACAGATACGCAGTATTTT
TRBV29-1	TRBJ2-1	TRBD2	-	CSVGAKLAGGPKQFF	TGCAGCGTTGGGGCCAAATTAGCGGGAGGGCCCAAGCAGTTCTTC
TRBV4-1	TRBJ2-7	-	few	CASSQVPDEQYF	TGCGCCAGCAGCCAAGTCCCCGACGAGCAGTACTTC
TRBV5-4	TRBJ1-4	TRBD1	-	CASSPDRGSNEKLFF	TGTGCCAGCAGCCCTGACAGGGGATCTAATGAAAAACTGTTTTTT
TRBV2	TRBJ1-6	-	-	CASKADSPPLHF	TGTGCCAGCAAGGCGGACAGCCCACCCCTCCACTTT
TRBV12-3/TRBV12-4	TRBJ1-1	-	many	CASSFEGTKAFF	TGTGCCAGCAGTTTCGAGGGAACCAAAGCTTTCTTT
TRBV15	TRBJ2-1	TRBD2	few	CATSGGLAGGPSNEQFF	TGTGCCACCAGCGGAGGACTAGCGGGAGGGCCGAGCAATGAGCAGTTCTTC
TRBV5-1	TRBJ2-1	-	few	CASSVSTGSSYNEQFF	TGCGCCAGCAGCGTTTCGACGGGCAGCTCCTACAATGAGCAGTTCTTC
TRBV11-2	TRBJ2-4	-	few	CASSLERGWARAKNIQYF	TGTGCCAGCAGCTTAGAACGGGGGTGGGCCAGGGCCAAAAACATTCAGTACTTC
TRBV6-1	TRBJ1-2	-	few	CASSEVASRSGGYTF	TGTGCCAGCAGTGAAGTGGCCTCAAGATCAGGCGGCTACACCTTC